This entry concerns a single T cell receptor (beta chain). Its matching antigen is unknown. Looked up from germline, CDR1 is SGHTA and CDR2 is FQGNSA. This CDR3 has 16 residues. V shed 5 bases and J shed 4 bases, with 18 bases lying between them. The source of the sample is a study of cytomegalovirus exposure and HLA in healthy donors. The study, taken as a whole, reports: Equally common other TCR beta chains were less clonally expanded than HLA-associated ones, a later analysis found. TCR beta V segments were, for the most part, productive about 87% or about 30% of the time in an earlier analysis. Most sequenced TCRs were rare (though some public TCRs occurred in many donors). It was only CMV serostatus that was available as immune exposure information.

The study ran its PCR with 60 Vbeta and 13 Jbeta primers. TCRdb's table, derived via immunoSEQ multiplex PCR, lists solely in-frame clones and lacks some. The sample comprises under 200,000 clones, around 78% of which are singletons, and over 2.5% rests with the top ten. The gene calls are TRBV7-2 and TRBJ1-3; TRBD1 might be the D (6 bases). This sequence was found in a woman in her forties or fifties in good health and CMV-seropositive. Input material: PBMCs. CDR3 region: CASSRPSAGAGNTIYF. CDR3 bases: TGTGCCAGCAGCCGCCCGTCCGCAGGGGCAGGAAACACCATATATTTT.